This entry lists 18 T cell receptor beta chains sequenced from one sample in a study of OX40 agonist ivuxolimab in advanced cancers. Libraries were prepared by immunoSEQ multiplex PCR; TCRdb keeps only in-frame clonotypes and omits some of them. This table holds roughly 48,000 clones, 83% found once. Here the sequenced sample was CD4+ or CD8+ T cells sorted from blood, taken in a trial of the OX40 agonist ivuxolimab. Receptor source: an adult with an advanced solid tumor such as melanoma, head and neck, liver or kidney cancer.

The genes are TRBV6-1 and TRBJ1-6; TRBD1 is a possible D gene (5 bases). V lost 8 bases, J lost 5 bases, and 13 bases lay in between. The CDR3 consists of 14 residues. Per the germline V gene, CDR1 is MNHNS and CDR2 is SASEGT. The CDR3 DNA sequence: TGTGCCAGCGGATCCGGGGCCGATAATTCACCCCTCCACTTT. It codes for CASGSGADNSPLHF.

This clone was seen a few times. The chain uses TRBV4-2 and TRBJ1-1; D unclear. The CDR3 runs to 13 residues. CDR1 is LGHNA, CDR2 YNFKEQ, per germline. Trimming stripped 0 bases from V and 9 bases from J, with 11 bases between. CDR3 residues: CASSQEEGRQAFF. The CDR3 DNA reads as TGTGCCAGCAGCCAAGAAGAGGGCCGTCAAGCTTTCTTT.

The chain carries TRBV10-2 and TRBJ2-2, with D maybe TRBD1 (5 bases). Trimming pared 0 bases from V and 6 bases from J, leaving 5 bases between. The CDR3 contains 13 residues. In germline, CDR1 is WSHSY, CDR2 SAAADI. The CDR3 bases are TGCGCCAGCAGTGAGTCGGGGCCCGGGGAGCTGTTTTTT. Protein product: CASSESGPGELFF.

The chain combines TRBV6-5 with TRBJ1-2, with D unresolved. The CDR3 has 12 amino acids. V lost 6 bases and J lost 3, with 8 bases in between. From germline, CDR1 is MNHEY and CDR2 SVGAGI. This CDR3 reads CASRRSDYGYTF. The DNA of the CDR3 is TGTGCCAGCAGGCGATCAGACTATGGCTACACCTTC.

The gene calls are TRBV6-5 and TRBJ1-5; D gene ambiguous. Germline assignment: CDR1 MNHEY and CDR2 SVGAGI. The CDR3 extends over 14 amino acids. Trimming pared 2 bases from V and 1 base from J, leaving 6 bases between. The DNA of the CDR3 is TGTGCCAGCAGTTACACCTCCAGCAATCAGCCCCAGCATTTT. Residues: CASSYTSSNQPQHF.

This chain joins TRBV13 and TRBJ2-7, with 8 bases that match TRBD2. The CDR3 consists of 15 residues. The germline V gene encodes CDR1 PRHDT and CDR2 FYEKMQ (reference sequence). V was pared by 6 bases and J by 6 bases, with 13 bases of the junction left unmatched. The CDR3 DNA is TGTGCCAGCAGTCTCGGGGGGGGACGCACGGGCGAGCAGTACTTC. Translated, it gives CASSLGGGRTGEQYF. The full variable domain, in which reference TRBV13 and TRBJ2-7 provide the parts outside the CDR3, is AAGVIQSPRHLIKEKRETATLKCYPIPRHDTVYWYQQGPGQDPQFLISFYEKMQSDKGSIPDRFSAQQFSDYHSELNMSSLELGDSALYFCASSLGGGRTGEQYFGPGTRLTVT.

This clone occurred a few times. Its ends do not fully match the called genes, so a read error is possible. The rearrangement links TRBV7-7 to TRBJ2-7, with D maybe TRBD2 (6 bases). The CDR3 length is 13 residues. CDR1 is SSHAT and CDR2 is FNYEAQ in the germline V gene (reference sequence). The CDR3 sequence: CASSLAESSEQYF. CDR3 bases: TGTGCTAGCAGCTTAGCGGAAAGTTCCGAGCAGTACTTC.

The chain uses TRBV7-2 and TRBJ2-3; TRBD1 matches 8 bases. The ends lost 0 bases at V and 6 bases at J; junction bases unmatched: 14. Germline values: CDR1 SGHTA, CDR2 FQGNSA. This CDR3 contains 18 residues. CDR3 loop: CASSLALFRGRTGDTQYF. As DNA, the CDR3 is TGTGCCAGCAGCTTAGCTCTGTTCAGGGGGCGGACTGGGGATACGCAGTATTTT.

This clone was found once. The chain recombines TRBV5-5 with TRBJ2-5, with D tentatively TRBD1 (6 bases). The length of the CDR3 is 15 residues. Trimming cost V 2 bases and J 7 bases, with 18 bases left between them. CDR1 and CDR2 from the germline V gene are SGHKS and YYEKEE (reference sequence). CDR3 protein: CASSLSNRVFGTQYF. CDR3 nucleotides: TGTGCCAGCAGCTTATCAAACAGGGTTTTCGGGACCCAGTACTTC.

This clone appeared once. The chain has TRBV2 and TRBJ2-3; 10 bases are a match to TRBD2. V was pared by 4 bases and J by 5 bases, with 6 bases of the junction left unmatched. The V gene's germline CDR1 is SNHLY and CDR2 FYNNEI. There are 15 residues in the CDR3. The CDR3 coding sequence is TGTGCCAGCAGTGCGCAGCGGGGGGGCAGAGATACGCAGTATTTT. Translating gives CASSAQRGGRDTQYF.

The chain joins TRBV2 to TRBJ2-1, with D unresolved. CDR3 length: 12 residues. Germline values: CDR1 SNHLY, CDR2 FYNNEI. Trimming took off 3 bases at V and 10 bases at J, with 10 bases between the two ends. CDR3 bases: TGTGCCAGCAGTGAGTTACAGCGAGAGCAGTTCTTC. Protein product: CASSELQREQFF.

The V call is TRBV27, the J call TRBJ2-1; tentative D call: TRBD1 (6 bases). The germline CDR1 and CDR2 sequences are MNHEY and SMNVEV (reference sequence). V lost 6 bases and J 7 bases, leaving 13 bases between the germline ends. The CDR3 has 13 residues. The CDR3 loop is CASSRSGENEQFF. The CDR3 DNA reads as TGTGCCAGCAGCCGTTCAGGGGAGAATGAGCAGTTCTTC.

This clone is a singleton in its sample. The J gene is TRBJ1-4, the V gene TRBV29-1; 10 bases agree with TRBD1. CDR1 is SQVTM, CDR2 ANQGSEA, per germline. There are 13 residues in the CDR3. The DNA for the CDR3 is TGCAGTGCTCAGAGGGACAGGGGTGAAAAACTGTTTTTT. Translation gives CSAQRDRGEKLFF. The full variable domain, its missing parts supplied by reference TRBV29-1 and TRBJ1-4, is SAVISQKPSRDICQRGTSLTIQCQVDSQVTMMFWYRQQPGQSLTLIATANQGSEATYESGFVIDKFPISRPNLTFSTLTVSNMSPEDSSIYLCSAQRDRGEKLFFGSGTQLSVL.

This clone has only one observation. This chain links TRBV11-3 with TRBJ2-2; D is uncertain. The CDR3 is 12 residues long. Between the trimmed V and J ends, which lost 3 bases and 6 bases, there was a span of 5 bases. The germline gives CDR1 SGHNT, CDR2 YENEEA. The CDR3 bases are TGTGCCAGCAGCTTGGGGTCCGGGGAGCTGTTTTTT. This translates into CASSLGSGELFF.

This clone was detected only a few times. This chain uses TRBV2 with TRBJ1-6; D possibly corresponds to TRBD1 (5 bases). In germline, CDR1 is SNHLY, CDR2 FYNNEI. Trimming removed 3 bases from V and 5 bases from J, with 14 bases in between. The CDR3 length is 16 residues. CDR3 nucleotide sequence: TGTGCCAGCAGTGAGTTAGGGGTGGTTAATAATTCACCCCTCCACTTT. It specifies CASSELGVVNNSPLHF.

The chain is built from TRBV18 and TRBJ1-2; 7 bases agree with TRBD1. Trimming at V came to 3 bases and at J to 7 bases, leaving 8 bases not matched to a gene. Germline-derived CDR1 and CDR2 are KGHSH and LQKENI. This CDR3 is built from 14 residues. The chain's CDR3 is CASSPIQGEAGYTF. DNA of the CDR3: TGTGCCAGCTCACCTATTCAGGGGGAGGCTGGCTACACCTTC.

The V and J genes are TRBV19 and TRBJ1-4; 8 positions agree with TRBD1. This CDR3 spans 14 amino acids. V dropped 7 bases and J dropped 7; count of bases not matched to a gene: 8. Germline V CDR1 and CDR2: LNHDA, SQIVND (reference sequence). CDR3 amino acids: CASNGQGNFEKLFF. The CDR3 nucleotides read TGTGCCAGTAACGGACAGGGTAATTTTGAAAAACTGTTTTTT.

The genes are TRBV5-8 and TRBJ1-2; tentatively, D is TRBD1 (6 bases). V was shortened by 1 base and J by 3 bases, with 13 bases between the two germline ends. Germline-derived CDR1 and CDR2 are SGHTS and YDEGEE. The CDR3 has 15 residues. DNA for the CDR3: TGTGCCAGCAGCTTGTTTGGCAGGGGCGACTATGGCTACACCTTC. It translates to CASSLFGRGDYGYTF.